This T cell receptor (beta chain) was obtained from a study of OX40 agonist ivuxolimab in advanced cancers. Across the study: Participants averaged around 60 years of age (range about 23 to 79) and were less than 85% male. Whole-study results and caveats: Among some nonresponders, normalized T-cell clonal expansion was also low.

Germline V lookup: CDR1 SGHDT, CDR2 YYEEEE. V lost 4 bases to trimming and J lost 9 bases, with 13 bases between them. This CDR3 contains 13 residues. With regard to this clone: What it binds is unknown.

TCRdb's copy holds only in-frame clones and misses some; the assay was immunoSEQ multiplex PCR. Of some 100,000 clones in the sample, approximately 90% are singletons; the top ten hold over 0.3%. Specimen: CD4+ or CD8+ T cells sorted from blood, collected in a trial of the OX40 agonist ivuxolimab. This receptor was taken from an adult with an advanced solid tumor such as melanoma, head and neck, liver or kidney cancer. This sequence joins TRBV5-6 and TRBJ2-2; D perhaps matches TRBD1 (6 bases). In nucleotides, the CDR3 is TGTGCCAGCAGCCCAGTGGGGGCCCGGGAGCTGTTTTTT. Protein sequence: CASSPVGARELFF.